Following are 29 T cell receptor beta chains from one sample sequenced in a study of blood T cell repertoires in COVID-19. Sequencing was performed with immunoSEQ multiplex PCR; in TCRdb, only in-frame clones are kept and a portion is missing. Among approximately 30,000 clones listed, 84% were seen once. Source material: peripheral blood. The receptors originated from a man between 65 and 85 years old with active COVID-19.

The chain is built from TRBV20-1 and TRBJ1-2; D unresolved. CDR1 is DFQATT, CDR2 SNEGSKA, per germline (reference sequence). The germline V and J ends were trimmed by 4 bases and 0 bases, with 12 bases remaining between them. CDR3 length: 14 amino acids. CDR3 DNA sequence: TGCAGTGCTACTGAACAGTACCCTAACTATGGCTACACCTTC. This gives the protein CSATEQYPNYGYTF.

This chain joins TRBV9 and TRBJ2-3; 10 bases align to TRBD2. V lost 2 bases to trimming and J lost 0 bases; unmatched junction nucleotides: 6. The germline gives CDR1 SGDLS, CDR2 YYNGEE. The CDR3 extends over 17 amino acids. The CDR3 spells CASSVSGGAISTDTQYF. Written as DNA, the CDR3 is TGTGCCAGCAGCGTGAGCGGGGGGGCAATAAGCACAGATACGCAGTATTTT.

The J gene is TRBJ2-1, the V gene TRBV25-1, with 9 bases matching TRBD2. The germline V gene encodes CDR1 MGHDK and CDR2 SYGVNS. This CDR3 has 14 amino acids. Trimming cost V 8 bases and J 3 bases; bases outside gene matches: 5. The CDR3 DNA is TGTGCCAGCTCGGGACTAGCAATCTACAATGAGCAGTTCTTC. It is translated as CASSGLAIYNEQFF.

This chain uses TRBV4-1 with TRBJ1-2; 12 bases fit TRBD1. J gave up 8 bases and V 4 bases, and 5 bases lay outside the gene matches. The germline V gene encodes CDR1 MGHRA and CDR2 YSYEKL. The CDR3 runs 14 residues. The CDR3 loop is CASSLGQGAGGYTF. CDR3 DNA sequence: TGCGCCAGCAGCCTGGGACAGGGGGCGGGGGGCTACACCTTC.

The DNA of the CDR3 is TGTGCCAGCAGTTCGACAGGACTCTATGGCTACACCTTC. Protein product: CASSSTGLYGYTF. The rearrangement joins TRBV28 to TRBJ1-2, with D perhaps TRBD1 (6 bases). CDR1 and CDR2 (germline): MDHEN, SYDVKM. The CDR3 is 13 amino acids. V was cut by 4 bases and J by 4 bases, with 10 bases left in between.

CDR3 coding DNA: TGTGCCAGCAGGCCCCCCGGGACAGGGAGGACTGAAGCTTTCTTT. Protein sequence: CASRPPGTGRTEAFF. J is TRBJ1-1 and V is TRBV6-5, with 9 positions matching TRBD1. The germline V gene has CDR1 MNHEY and CDR2 SVGAGI. This CDR3 has 15 amino acids. The trim removed 6 bases at V and 5 bases at J, leaving 10 bases unmatched.

This chain connects TRBV7-2 to TRBJ2-3, with D perhaps matching TRBD2 (5 bases). This CDR3 is built from 15 residues. V was pared by 5 bases and J by 2 bases, with 14 bases between. CDR1 and CDR2 (germline): SGHTA, FQGNSA. The CDR3 nucleotides are TGTGCCAGCAGCCGTCTAGCTGCTATCACAGATACGCAGTATTTT. It encodes CASSRLAAITDTQYF.

The chain has TRBV28 and TRBJ2-3; 7 bases align to TRBD1. V lost 3 bases, J lost 9 bases, and 6 bases stayed unmatched. The CDR3 has 13 amino acids. Germline V gene data show CDR1 as MDHEN and CDR2 as SYDVKM. CDR3 sequence (DNA): TGTGCCAGCAGTTTCGACGGACAGGACACGCAGTATTTT. It specifies CASSFDGQDTQYF.

The chain is built from TRBV3-1 (or the pseudogene TRBV3-2) and TRBJ2-7, with no clear D. The CDR3 contains 15 residues. V lost 4 bases, J lost 4 bases, and 17 bases lay in between. CDR1 is LGHDT, CDR2 YNNKEL, per germline (reference sequence). The CDR3 nucleotides read TGTGCCAGCAGCCCAACGCGTAGCAGAGAGTACGAGCAGTACTTC. Encoded protein: CASSPTRSREYEQYF.

This chain links TRBV24-1 with TRBJ2-3; 7 nucleotides match TRBD1. Germline CDR1 is KGHDR and CDR2 is SFDVKD. This CDR3 has 14 amino acids. The junction had 5 bases not matched to a gene; V was cut back by 9 bases and J by 0 bases. CDR3 protein: CATQGQRSTDTQYF. In DNA, the CDR3 is TGTGCCACCCAGGGACAGCGAAGCACAGATACGCAGTATTTT.

The chain uses TRBV25-1 and TRBJ1-2; TRBD1 matches 7 bases. This CDR3 region has 14 residues. Trimming took 3 bases from V and 4 from J; bases not matched to a gene: 5. Germline V gives CDR1 MGHDK, CDR2 SYGVNS. CDR3 DNA sequence: TGTGCCAGCAGTGACCCCGGACAGGTCTATGGCTACACCTTC. Its protein is CASSDPGQVYGYTF.

The chain is built from TRBV25-1 and TRBJ2-1; tentative D call: TRBD2 (7 bases). The CDR3 has 17 amino acids. V was clipped by 1 base and J by 2 bases, with 15 bases between them. CDR1 is MGHDK, CDR2 SYGVNS, per germline. CDR3 DNA sequence: TGTGCCAGCAGTGAATCGGGGGGTGGGGGCCCCTACAATGAGCAGTTCTTC. As protein: CASSESGGGGPYNEQFF. Drawing the rest from reference TRBV25-1 and TRBJ2-1, the complete variable domain is EADIYQTPRYLVIGTGKKITLECSQTMGHDKMYWYQQDPGMELHLIHYSYGVNSTEKGDLSSESTVSRIRTEHFPLTLESARPSHTSQYLCASSESGGGGPYNEQFFGPGTRLTVL.

Relative to its sample, this clone is medium-sized. The chain has TRBV6-1 and TRBJ1-5; D is uncertain. CDR3 length: 18 amino acids. V lost 2 bases and J lost 5, with 22 bases in between. The V gene's germline CDR1 is MNHNS and CDR2 SASEGT. The CDR3 region has the DNA TGTGCCAGCAGTGAAATTCCGGATCCCAGGAGGGAAGATCAGCCCCAGCATTTT. Translating gives CASSEIPDPRREDQPQHF.

V is TRBV30 and J is TRBJ2-7, with TRBD2 as a possible D gene (6 bases). From germline, CDR1 is GTSNPN and CDR2 SVGIG (reference sequence). This CDR3 region has 15 residues. Trimming took off 4 bases at V and 6 bases at J, with 22 bases between the two ends. CDR3 amino acids: CAWMRGTRQWGEQYF. The CDR3, as DNA: TGTGCCTGGATGCGGGGAACCCGCCAGTGGGGCGAGCAGTACTTC.

This chain links TRBV7-8 with TRBJ2-5; 7 nucleotides match TRBD1. This CDR3 has 16 residues. CDR1 SGHVS and CDR2 FQNEAQ come from the germline V gene. J gave up 5 bases and V 4 bases, and 13 bases lay outside the gene matches. The CDR3: CASSSPRDSFEETQYF. In DNA, the CDR3 is TGTGCCAGCAGCTCGCCTCGGGACAGTTTCGAGGAGACCCAGTACTTC. The complete variable domain, with remaining parts taken from reference TRBV7-8 and TRBJ2-5, reads GAGVSQSPRYKVAKRGQDVALRCDPISGHVSLFWYQQALGQGPEFLTYFQNEAQLDKSGLPSDRFFAERPEGSVSTLKIQRTQQEDSAVYLCASSSPRDSFEETQYFGPGTRLLVL.

The chain carries TRBV5-1 and TRBJ2-5; D unresolved. The germline V and J ends were trimmed by 4 bases and 0 bases, with 7 bases remaining between them. The CDR3 runs to 13 residues. Germline CDR1 reads SGHRS; CDR2 reads YFSETQ. The chain's CDR3 is CASSTGDQETQYF. The CDR3 region has the DNA TGCGCCAGCAGCACCGGAGACCAAGAGACCCAGTACTTC.

The chain carries TRBV7-9 and TRBJ2-7, with TRBD2 matching over 7 bases. Germline V lookup: CDR1 SEHNR, CDR2 FQNEAQ (reference sequence). This CDR3 region has 16 residues. V was pared by 0 bases and J by 0 bases, with 5 bases of the junction left unmatched. The CDR3 DNA sequence: TGTGCCAGCAGCTTAGCGTCCGGCGGGAGCTCCTACGAGCAGTACTTC. This translates into CASSLASGGSSYEQYF.

This rearrangement joins TRBV4-1 to TRBJ2-3; TRBD2 is a possible D gene (5 bases). CDR3 size: 14 residues. Trimming cost V 4 bases and J 2 bases, with 10 bases left between them. The germline CDR1 and CDR2 sequences are MGHRA and YSYEKL. The CDR3, as DNA: TGCGCCAGCAGCCTCGGACTGCTCACAGATACGCAGTATTTT. Residues: CASSLGLLTDTQYF.

The V call is TRBV10-2, the J call TRBJ2-7, with 13 nucleotides matching TRBD2. V shed 7 bases and J 8 bases; nucleotides not matched to a gene: 8. Germline V gene sequence: CDR1 WSHSY, CDR2 SAAADI. The CDR3 has 14 amino acids. Here the CDR3 DNA reads TGCGCCAGCAAAGCGGGACTAGCGGGGTTGAAGCAGTACTTC. It specifies CASKAGLAGLKQYF.

J is TRBJ1-5 and V is TRBV9; D gene ambiguous. V gave up 4 bases and J gave up 4 bases, with 15 bases separating them. The CDR3 is made up of 15 amino acids. Germline CDR1 and CDR2: SGDLS and YYNGEE. CDR3 nucleotides: TGTGCCAGCAGCACTGGGTCGGGAGTGAATCAGCCCCAGCATTTT. This sequence encodes CASSTGSGVNQPQHF.

V usage is TRBV9 and J usage is TRBJ2-2; no definite D call. The germline V gene encodes CDR1 SGDLS and CDR2 YYNGEE. V was clipped by 0 bases and J by 4 bases, with 13 bases between them. The CDR3 has 16 residues. Here the CDR3 DNA reads TGTGCCAGCAGCGTAGGTGGTCAGGTTCGCACCGGGGAGCTGTTTTTT. Encoded protein: CASSVGGQVRTGELFF. Full variable domain (outside the CDR3, taken from reference TRBV9 and TRBJ2-2): DSGVTQTPKHLITATGQRVTLRCSPRSGDLSVYWYQQSLDQGLQFLIQYYNGEERAKGNILERFSAQQFPDLHSELNLSSLELGDSALYFCASSVGGQVRTGELFFGEGSRLTVL.

CDR3 region: CASSLQPDMLETQYF. For the CDR3, the DNA is TGTGCCAGCAGCTTACAACCGGACATGTTGGAGACCCAGTACTTC. The V call is TRBV7-7, the J call TRBJ2-5; D perhaps matches TRBD1 (5 bases). The V gene lost 2 bases and the J gene lost 5 bases, with 15 bases spanning the gap. Germline V lookup: CDR1 SSHAT, CDR2 FNYEAQ (reference sequence). This CDR3 spans 15 amino acids. Full variable domain (remainder filled in from reference TRBV7-7 and TRBJ2-5): GAGVSQSPRYKVTKRGQDVTLRCDPISSHATLYWYQQALGQGPEFLTYFNYEAQPDKSGLPSDRFSAERPEGSISTLTIQRTEQRDSAMYRCASSLQPDMLETQYFGPGTRLLVL.

The chain combines TRBV7-8 with TRBJ2-5; 12 bases line up with TRBD2. Germline trimming cut 5 bases from V and 2 bases from J; bases unmatched to any gene: 6. The CDR3 totals 16 residues. The germline V gene has CDR1 SGHVS and CDR2 FQNEAQ. The CDR3 reads CASSPTSGGGQETQYF. For the CDR3, the DNA is TGTGCCAGCAGCCCGACTAGCGGGGGAGGTCAAGAGACCCAGTACTTC.

J is TRBJ2-3 and V is TRBV5-1, with 9 nucleotides matching TRBD2. The CDR3 contains 15 residues. The germline V gene has CDR1 SGHRS and CDR2 YFSETQ. V dropped 4 bases and J dropped 3; count of bases not matched to a gene: 6. DNA for the CDR3: TGCGCCAGCAGCACTAGCGGGTGGGGGACAGATACGCAGTATTTT. Protein sequence: CASSTSGWGTDTQYF.

The chain couples TRBV28 to TRBJ2-7, with D perhaps TRBD2 (5 bases). Germline V gene data show CDR1 as MDHEN and CDR2 as SYDVKM. V lost 3 bases, J lost 5 bases, and 14 bases lay in between. The length of the CDR3 is 14 residues. The CDR3 is CASSLRAGLHEQYF. CDR3 nucleotides: TGTGCCAGCAGTTTGAGGGCAGGTCTCCACGAGCAGTACTTC.

V gene TRBV7-2 combines with J gene TRBJ2-2, with D perhaps TRBD2 (6 bases). The CDR3 covers 13 residues. Germline V gives CDR1 SGHTA, CDR2 FQGNSA. The V and J ends lost 0 bases and 7 bases respectively, with 6 bases between them. The CDR3 loop is CASSLAGGGELFF. The CDR3 nucleotides read TGTGCCAGCAGCTTAGCGGGGGGCGGGGAGCTGTTTTTT.

The chain couples TRBV18 to TRBJ2-2; a weak D match, TRBD1 (5 bases). Germline V gene sequence: CDR1 KGHSH, CDR2 LQKENI. Trimming took 2 bases from V and 8 from J, leaving 18 bases between them. This CDR3 is built from 16 residues. The CDR3 DNA reads TGTGCCAGCTCACCAACGACAGTGCAGAAGTTAGGGGAGCTGTTTTTT. It yields the protein CASSPTTVQKLGELFF.

J is TRBJ2-5 and V is TRBV21-1; TRBD2, the D gene given by the table, was not confirmed from the DNA. TRBV21-1 is flagged as a pseudogene. This CDR3 is built from 17 residues. The CDR3 region has the DNA TGTGCCAGCAGCAAAAATAGGACTAGCGGGTCGGGGGAGACCCAGTACTTC. It specifies CASSKNRTSGSGETQYF.

The chain is built from TRBV9 and TRBJ2-7, with D unresolved. Deletions cut 5 bases from V and 4 bases from J, with 7 bases between. CDR3 length: 11 residues. Germline loops: CDR1 SGDLS, CDR2 YYNGEE. The chain's CDR3 is CASSLTYEQYF. The CDR3 DNA follows: TGTGCCAGCAGTCTTACTTACGAGCAGTACTTC.